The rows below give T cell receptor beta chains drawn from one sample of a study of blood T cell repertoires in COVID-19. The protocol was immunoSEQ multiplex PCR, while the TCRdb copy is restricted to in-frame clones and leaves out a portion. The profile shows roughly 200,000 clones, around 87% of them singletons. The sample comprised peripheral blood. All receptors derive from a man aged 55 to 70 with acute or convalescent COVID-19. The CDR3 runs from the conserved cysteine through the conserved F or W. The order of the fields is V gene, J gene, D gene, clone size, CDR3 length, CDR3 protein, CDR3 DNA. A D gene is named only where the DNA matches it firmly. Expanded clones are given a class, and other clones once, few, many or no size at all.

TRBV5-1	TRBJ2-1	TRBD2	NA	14	CASSFTSGANEQFF	TGCGCCAGCAGCTTTACTAGCGGGGCAAATGAGCAGTTCTTC
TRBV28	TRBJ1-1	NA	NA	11	CASSLYQGAFF	TGTGCCAGCAGTTTATATCAGGGAGCTTTCTTT
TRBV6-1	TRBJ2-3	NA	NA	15	CASSEGPRDSVTQYF	TGTGCCAGCAGTGAAGGCCCCCGAGACTCGGTGACGCAGTATTTT
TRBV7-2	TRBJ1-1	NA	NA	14	CASSLGRGNTEAFF	TGTGCCAGCAGCCTAGGACGGGGGAACACTGAAGCTTTCTTT
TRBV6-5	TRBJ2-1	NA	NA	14	CASSRVGSYNEQFF	TGTGCCAGCAGTCGAGTGGGCTCGTACAATGAGCAGTTCTTC
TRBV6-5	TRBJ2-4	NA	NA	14	CASRRGRGANIQYF	TGTGCCAGCAGGCGGGGCCGGGGGGCGAACATTCAGTACTTC
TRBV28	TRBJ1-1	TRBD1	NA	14	CASSAPGQATEAFF	TGTGCCAGCAGTGCCCCGGGACAGGCCACTGAAGCTTTCTTT
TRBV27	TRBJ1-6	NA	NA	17	CASSLAHRSSYNSPLHF	TGTGCCAGCAGCCTGGCCCACAGGAGCTCCTATAATTCACCCCTCCACTTT
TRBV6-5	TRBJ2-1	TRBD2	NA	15	CASRLAGGGYNEQFF	TGTGCCAGCAGGCTAGCGGGGGGGGGATACAATGAGCAGTTCTTC
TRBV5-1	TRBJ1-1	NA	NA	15	CASSPQADENTEAFF	TGCGCCAGCAGCCCACAGGCCGACGAGAACACTGAAGCTTTCTTT
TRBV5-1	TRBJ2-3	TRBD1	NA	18	CASSWPPDRARSTDTQYF	TGCGCCAGCAGCTGGCCCCCGGACAGGGCCCGTAGCACAGATACGCAGTATTTT
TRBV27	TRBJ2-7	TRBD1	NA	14	CASSSGQGLREQYF	TGTGCCAGCAGTTCCGGACAGGGGTTGAGGGAGCAGTACTTC
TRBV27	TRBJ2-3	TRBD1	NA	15	CASSSYRGSTDTQYF	TGTGCCAGCAGTAGCTACAGGGGTAGCACAGATACGCAGTATTTT
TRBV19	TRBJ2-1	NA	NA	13	CASSITTGDEQFF	TGTGCCAGTAGTATCACGACGGGGGATGAGCAGTTCTTC
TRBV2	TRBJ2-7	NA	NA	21	CASSEVSVRERQPERPYEQYF	TGTGCCAGCAGTGAAGTCTCGGTCCGAGAAAGACAACCTGAGAGACCCTACGAGCAGTACTTC
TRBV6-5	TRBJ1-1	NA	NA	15	CASNINPGASTEAFF	TGTGCCAGCAACATTAACCCAGGGGCGAGCACTGAAGCTTTCTTT
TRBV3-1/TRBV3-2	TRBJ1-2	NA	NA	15	CASSQENRGGYGYTF	TGTGCCAGCAGCCAAGAGAATCGGGGGGGCTATGGCTACACCTTC
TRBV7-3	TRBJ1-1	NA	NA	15	CASSLELRGYTEAFF	TGTGCCAGCAGCCTGGAGTTGCGCGGGTACACTGAAGCTTTCTTT
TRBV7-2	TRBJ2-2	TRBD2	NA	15	CASSTTSGGVGELFF	TGTGCCAGCAGCACCACTAGCGGGGGGGTCGGGGAGCTGTTTTTT
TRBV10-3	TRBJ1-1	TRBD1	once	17	CAISDLVKGAGRTEAFF	TGTGCCATCAGTGACCTGGTTAAGGGGGCCGGAAGAACTGAAGCTTTCTTT
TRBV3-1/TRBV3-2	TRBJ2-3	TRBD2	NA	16	CASSPAGWGGGDTQYF	TGTGCCAGCAGCCCTGCTGGGTGGGGCGGGGGTGATACGCAGTATTTT
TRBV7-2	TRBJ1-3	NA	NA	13	CASSLMGGNTIYF	TGTGCCAGCAGCTTAATGGGGGGTAACACCATATATTTT
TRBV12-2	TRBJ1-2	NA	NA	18	CASRLARRNRAQNVGYTF	TGTGCAAGTCGCTTAGCGCGTCGGAACAGGGCACAGAACGTTGGCTACACCTTC
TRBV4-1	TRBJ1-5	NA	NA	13	CASSHAGDQPQHF	TGCGCCAGCAGCCATGCAGGGGATCAGCCCCAGCATTTT
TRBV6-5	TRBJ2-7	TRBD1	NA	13	CASSPTGTYEQYF	TGTGCCAGCAGCCCGACAGGGACCTACGAGCAGTACTTC
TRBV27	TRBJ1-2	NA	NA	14	CASSLTAPNYGYTF	TGTGCCAGCAGTTTGACAGCCCCTAACTATGGCTACACCTTC
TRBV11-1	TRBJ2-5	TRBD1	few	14	CASSLVRGQETQYF	TGTGCCAGCAGCTTAGTGAGGGGGCAGGAGACCCAGTACTTC
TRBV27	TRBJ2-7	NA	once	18	CASSFGRLGGGGSYEQYF	TGTGCCAGCAGTTTTGGTCGATTGGGCGGGGGCGGATCCTACGAGCAGTACTTC
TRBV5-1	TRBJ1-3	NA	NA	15	CASSLVTGPGNTIYF	TGCGCCAGCAGCTTGGTTACAGGGCCTGGAAACACCATATATTTT
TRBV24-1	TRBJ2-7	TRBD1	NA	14	CATSPRQGPYEQYF	TGTGCCACCAGCCCCAGACAGGGACCCTACGAGCAGTACTTC
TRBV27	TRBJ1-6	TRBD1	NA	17	CASSFKQGAVNNSPLHF	TGTGCCAGCAGTTTCAAACAGGGGGCTGTGAATAATTCACCCCTCCACTTT
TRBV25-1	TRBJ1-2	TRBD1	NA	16	CASSARQGAYNYGYTF	TGTGCCAGCAGTGCAAGACAGGGGGCCTATAACTATGGCTACACCTTC
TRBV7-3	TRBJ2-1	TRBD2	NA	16	CASSLRRGSSYNEQFF	TGTGCCAGCAGCTTAAGGCGGGGGAGCTCCTACAATGAGCAGTTCTTC
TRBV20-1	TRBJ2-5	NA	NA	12	CSASLQKETQYF	TGCAGTGCTAGTCTACAGAAAGAGACCCAGTACTTC
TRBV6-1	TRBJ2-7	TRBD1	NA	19	CASSEFGGRGLSSSYEQYF	TGTGCCAGCAGTGAATTCGGGGGCAGGGGGCTATCATCAAGTTACGAGCAGTACTTC
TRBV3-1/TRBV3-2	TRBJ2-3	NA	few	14	CASSQGTELDTQYF	TGTGCCAGCAGCCAAGGGACAGAACTGGATACGCAGTATTTT
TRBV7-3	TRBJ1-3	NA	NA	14	CASSLGETGNTIYF	TGTGCCAGCAGCTTAGGAGAAACTGGAAACACCATATATTTT
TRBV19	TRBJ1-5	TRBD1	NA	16	CASSIRDRVVNQPQHF	TGTGCCAGTAGTATAAGGGACAGGGTAGTTAATCAGCCCCAGCATTTT
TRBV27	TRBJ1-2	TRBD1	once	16	CASSAITGTGPTGYTF	TGTGCCAGCAGTGCCATTACCGGGACAGGGCCAACGGGCTACACCTTC
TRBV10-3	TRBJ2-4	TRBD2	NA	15	CAISELVSGENIQYF	TGTGCCATCAGTGAGTTAGTTAGCGGGGAAAACATTCAGTACTTC
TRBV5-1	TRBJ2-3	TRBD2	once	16	CASSSRLAGSTDTQYF	TGCGCCAGCAGCTCAAGACTAGCGGGGAGCACAGATACGCAGTATTTT
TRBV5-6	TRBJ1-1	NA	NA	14	CASSWLTGNTEAFF	TGTGCCAGCAGCTGGCTTACAGGGAATACTGAAGCTTTCTTT
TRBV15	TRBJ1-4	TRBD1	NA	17	CATSRDRVGQGGEKLFF	TGTGCCACCAGCAGAGATAGGGTGGGACAGGGAGGAGAAAAACTGTTTTTT
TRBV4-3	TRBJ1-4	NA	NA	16	CASSRDYGATNEKLFF	TGCGCCAGCAGCCGAGATTACGGGGCAACTAATGAAAAACTGTTTTTT
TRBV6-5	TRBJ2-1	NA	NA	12	CASSRWSSNQFF	TGTGCCAGCAGTAGGTGGTCTAGCAATCAGTTCTTC
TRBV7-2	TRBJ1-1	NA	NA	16	CASSLPPRAMNTEAFF	TGTGCCAGCAGCTTACCACCCAGGGCTATGAACACTGAAGCTTTCTTT
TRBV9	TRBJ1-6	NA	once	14	CASSQSGSNSPLHF	TGTGCCAGCAGCCAGTCCGGGAGCAATTCACCCCTCCACTTT
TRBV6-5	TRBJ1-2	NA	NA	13	CASRSTGNYGYTF	TGTGCCAGCAGGTCGACTGGAAACTATGGCTACACCTTC
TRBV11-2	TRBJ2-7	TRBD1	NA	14	CASSLDPGGWEQYF	TGTGCCAGCAGCTTAGATCCAGGGGGCTGGGAGCAGTACTTC
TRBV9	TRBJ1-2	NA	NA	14	CASRGDPRGYGYTF	TGTGCCAGCAGGGGGGACCCCAGGGGCTATGGCTACACCTTC
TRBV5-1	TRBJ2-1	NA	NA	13	CASSFGQFNEQFF	TGCGCCAGCAGCTTCGGACAGTTCAATGAGCAGTTCTTC
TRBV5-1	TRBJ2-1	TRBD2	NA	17	CASSPTSGGPYYNEQFF	TGCGCCAGCAGCCCGACTAGCGGGGGGCCCTACTACAATGAGCAGTTCTTC
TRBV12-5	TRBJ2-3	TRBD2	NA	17	CASGRTTSGVTTDTQYF	TGTGCTAGTGGCCGGACTACTAGCGGGGTGACCACAGATACGCAGTATTTT
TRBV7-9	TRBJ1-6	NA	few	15	CASSMMTGKHSPLHF	TGTGCCAGCAGCATGATGACAGGCAAGCATTCACCCCTCCACTTT
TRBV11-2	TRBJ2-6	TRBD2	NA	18	CASSQEALAGGGANVLTF	TGTGCCAGCAGCCAAGAGGCCCTAGCGGGGGGTGGGGCCAACGTCCTGACTTTC